These 12 T cell receptor beta chains were sequenced from one sample in a study of CD8 T cells in ankylosing spondylitis (dated by TCRdb to 2016 to 2017). Study-wide conclusions, independent of this receptor: Blood from ankylosing spondylitis patients appeared to be characterized by a TCR beta motif composed of under ten highly homologous amino acid variants.

These receptors have no known antigen. The method was 5' RACE. For sequencing, an Illumina HiSeq 2500 was employed. TCRdb passed the public sequencing reads through fastp at Q25 and MiXCR, retaining productive beta sequences. Here each entry gathers all rows of one CDR3 protein and keeps the most common genes and DNA. Counted in this sample were about 540,000 distinct CDR3 sequences; roughly 13% of them appeared once. The ten largest make up about 6.8% of the sample. The sample consisted of blood, either unsorted or a sorted T cell fraction (not recorded which). All receptors derive from a male donor with ankylosing spondylitis.

In its sample, this clonotype was seen many times. One end of the junction varies from germline; a read error may be responsible. The V call is TRBV5-1, the J call TRBJ2-2; D gene unclear. The CDR3 is 14 residues long. CDR1 is SGHRS and CDR2 is YFSETQ in the germline V gene. CDR3 in amino acids: CASTLVATTGELFF. The DNA of the CDR3 is TGCGCCAGCACCTTGGTGGCTACCACCGGGGAGCTGTTTTTT.

The CDR3 region is CASSLGLLTGLAGESTDTQYF. The CDR3 DNA follows: TGTGCCAGCAGCTTAGGGCTATTAACGGGACTAGCGGGAGAGTCCACAGATACGCAGTATTTT. The chain joins TRBV11-1 to TRBJ2-3, with TRBD2 matching 14 bases. The CDR3 contains 21 residues. CDR1 SGHAT and CDR2 FQDESV come from the germline V gene (reference sequence). With 1 base clipped from V and 2 bases from J, the junction kept 14 bases outside the gene matches.

The CDR3 spells CAGFPQGWKDTQYF. The CDR3 nucleotides are TGTGCCGGATTTCCCCAGGGTTGGAAAGATACGCAGTATTTT. This chain joins TRBV21-1 and TRBJ2-3; the D call TRBD1 from the table was never checked on the DNA. TRBV21-1 is a documented pseudogene. This CDR3 has 14 residues.

This sequence joins TRBV20-1 and TRBJ2-7, with TRBD1 matching 7 bases. Germline CDR1 DFQATT, CDR2 SNEGSKA (reference sequence). The ends lost 0 bases at V and 0 bases at J; junction bases unmatched: 11. This CDR3 is built from 17 residues. The CDR3 region has the DNA TGCAGTGCTAGAGACGAACAGGGACAGTATAGCTCCTACGAGCAGTACGTC. Residues: CSARDEQGQYSSYEQYV.

The CDR3 loop is CASSLDGRGPTNEKLFF. DNA of the CDR3: TGCGCCAGCAGCTTGGACGGCAGGGGGCCGACTAATGAAAAACTGTTTTTT. This chain links TRBV5-1 with TRBJ1-4; TRBD1 matches 8 bases. The V gene's germline CDR1 is SGHRS and CDR2 YFSETQ. The length of the CDR3 is 17 residues. Unmatched junction bases numbered 6, after V lost 0 bases and J lost 2 bases.

The V gene is TRBV12-5, the J gene TRBJ2-1; tentatively, D is TRBD1 (6 bases). CDR1 is LGHNT and CDR2 is FRNRAP in the germline V gene. V was trimmed by 7 bases and J by 10 bases, leaving 17 bases between them. This CDR3 is 13 amino acids long. CDR3 protein: CASALGAEREQFF. In DNA form, the CDR3 reads TGTGCTAGTGCCCTGGGGGCGGAACGGGAGCAGTTCTTC.

This clonotype was seen at least ten times. V usage is TRBV20-1 and J usage is TRBJ1-1; 9 bases are a match to TRBD1. The CDR3 loop spans 16 amino acids. The V and J ends lost 5 bases and 0 bases, in that order; junction bases with no gene match: 10. Germline V gives CDR1 DFQATT, CDR2 SNEGSKA (reference sequence). CDR3 sequence reads: CSAPVPGQGLNTEAFF. The CDR3 DNA is TGCAGTGCTCCTGTCCCGGGACAGGGACTGAACACTGAAGCTTTCTTT.

This clonotype was counted many times. The CDR3 region has the DNA TGTGCCAGCAGTTCCTCAGATTGGACTAGCGGACCAGACAATGAGCAGTTCTTC. This encodes CASSSSDWTSGPDNEQFF. The chain combines TRBV12-3 or TRBV12-4 with TRBJ2-1; TRBD2 agrees at 10 bases. The CDR3 sequence is 18 residues long. Losses at the gene ends were 4 bases for V and 5 bases for J; bases not matched to a gene: 14.

V is TRBV3-1 and J is TRBJ2-5; 12 positions match TRBD2. The CDR3 consists of 16 residues. CDR1 is LGHDT, CDR2 YNNKEL, per germline (reference sequence). V gave up 1 base and J gave up 5 bases; unmatched junction bases: 5. The CDR3 sequence is CASSQASGRAIETQYF. As DNA, the CDR3 is TGTGCCAGCAGCCAAGCTAGCGGGAGGGCGATTGAGACCCAGTACTTC.

This clonotype was found a few times. CDR3 bases: TGCGCCAGCAGCCAAGACGGTAGCAATCAGCCCCAGCATTTT. Amino acids: CASSQDGSNQPQHF. This sequence joins TRBV5-1 and TRBJ1-5; D unresolved. CDR1 is SGHRS, CDR2 YFSETQ, per germline. The CDR3 loop spans 14 amino acids. V lost 4 bases, J lost 0 bases, and 8 bases lay in between.

This clonotype was counted only a few times. The chain carries TRBV6-1 and TRBJ1-1; no reliable D call. This CDR3 is 13 amino acids long. V lost 3 bases and J 4 bases, leaving 9 bases between the germline ends. CDR1 and CDR2 from the germline V gene are MNHNS and SASEGT. CDR3 DNA: TGTGCCAGCAGTGAGTCCCTACTCACTGAAGCTTTCTTT. Protein sequence: CASSESLLTEAFF.

This clonotype was seen many times. The CDR3 is CASSLVARNEQFF. The CDR3 coding sequence is TGTGCCAGCAGCTTGGTTGCTAGGAATGAGCAGTTCTTC. The chain uses TRBV11-2 and TRBJ2-1, with D hard to call. V was clipped by 3 bases and J by 7 bases, with 10 bases between them. Germline V CDR1 and CDR2: SGHAT, FQNNGV. The CDR3 has 13 residues.